This T cell receptor beta chain was sequenced for a study of cytomegalovirus exposure and HLA in healthy donors. Across the whole study: From around 180 million T cells, an earlier analysis saw under 140 million unique TCR beta sequences. Study-wide points: In a later analysis, across HLA loci, associated TCR counts were highest for DRB1, lowest for HLA-C.

Comments on this clone: Its antigen is unknown.

The PCR contained 60 Vbeta and 13 Jbeta primers. The repertoire was sequenced with immunoSEQ multiplex PCR; TCRdb's copy has only in-frame clones and lacks some. There are 110,000 to 150,000 clones in the sample; around 82% occur only once, and around 3% lies in the top ten. The origin of this receptor is a man between 18 and 35 years old in good health and CMV-seropositive. Material: PBMCs.

CDR3 DNA: TGTGCCAGCAGCCCTAGCGGGGGTGGGTACAATGAGCAGTTCTTC. Translating it yields CASSPSGGGYNEQFF. The chain is built from TRBV7-3 and TRBJ2-1, with 10 nucleotides matching TRBD2. This CDR3 is built from 15 residues. The V and J ends lost 5 bases and 4 bases, in that order; junction bases with no gene match: 5. Germline V lookup: CDR1 SGHTA, CDR2 FQGTGA.